The source of this T cell receptor beta chain is a study of T cells after yellow fever vaccination. Whole-study findings and limits: FACS-sorted repertoires might harbor abundant contaminating clonotypes from the bulk population.

With 6 bases clipped from V and 12 bases from J, the junction kept 10 bases outside the gene matches. The CDR3 has 15 amino acids. Germline V gene data show CDR1 as SNHLY and CDR2 as FYNNEI. This clonotype was seen repeatedly, ten times or more. What it binds is not known. The authors made TCR cDNA by 5'RACE template switching, adding a universal primer site and UMIs. From the 5' RACE reads, TCRdb called clonotypes with MiXCR, one entry per CDR3 protein. The repertoire includes 340,000 or so distinct CDR3 sequences, approximately 13% of them detected once, and 3.2% sits in the top ten. The clonotype originates from a man aged 18 to 29 who received the YFV17D yellow fever vaccine. V gene TRBV2 combines with J gene TRBJ2-1; the match to TRBD2 covers 14 bases. The sequencing used CD4+ T cells sorted from PBMCs, collected 15 days after the yellow fever booster vaccination. The CDR3 DNA is TGTGCCAGCAGACCACAGACTAGCGGGGGGGCCAGGCAGTTCTTC. It specifies CASRPQTSGGARQFF.